These 17 T cell receptor beta chains were all obtained from the same sample, sequenced in a study of graft-versus-host responses after intestinal transplantation. The antigens of these receptors remain unknown. Profiling relied on immunoSEQ multiplex PCR, and the TCRdb table lists in-frame clones only, not all of them. The sample lists 41,000 or so clones, 85% to 95% seen once, with about 0.54% in the top ten. Sequenced here: unstimulated CD8+ T cells sorted from spleen or lymph node cells, sampled before transplant. The receptor set was obtained from a human donor who was the organ donor for an intestinal transplant.

The chain joins TRBV7-9 to TRBJ2-7; no clear D. The CDR3 has 14 residues. The V end was cut by 8 bases, the J end by 3 bases, with 17 bases between. CDR1 and CDR2 (germline): SEHNR, FQNEAQ (reference sequence). The CDR3: CASGSLTAYYEQYF. CDR3 bases: TGTGCCAGCGGTTCCCTCACCGCTTACTACGAGCAGTACTTC.

This sequence joins TRBV20-1 and TRBJ1-2; D ambiguous. Germline V gene sequence: CDR1 DFQATT, CDR2 SNEGSKA (reference sequence). There are 11 residues in the CDR3. Trimming left V 0 bases short and J 7 bases short, with 6 bases between. CDR3 residues: CSARDIIGYTF. The CDR3 DNA is TGCAGTGCTAGAGATATCATTGGCTACACCTTC.

The chain uses TRBV7-9 and TRBJ2-3; D may correspond to TRBD1 or TRBD2 (5 bases each). Germline V gene lookup returns CDR1 SEHNR and CDR2 FQNEAQ (reference sequence). There are 12 residues in the CDR3. V was cut by 5 bases and J by 8 bases, with 11 bases left in between. CDR3: CASSGDQPTQYF. The CDR3 nucleotides are TGTGCCAGCAGCGGGGACCAGCCTACGCAGTATTTT.

The chain links TRBV7-2 to TRBJ2-7; 7 positions agree with TRBD1. From germline, CDR1 is SGHTA and CDR2 FQGNSA. The CDR3 extends over 16 amino acids. Losses at the gene ends were 1 base for V and 2 bases for J; bases not matched to a gene: 8. This CDR3 reads CASSLDWQGVTYEQYF. The CDR3 DNA reads as TGTGCCAGCAGCTTAGATTGGCAGGGGGTTACCTACGAGCAGTACTTC.

The chain joins TRBV6-6 to TRBJ2-1; 9 nucleotides agree with TRBD1. Germline CDR1 reads MNHNY; CDR2 reads SVGAGI (reference sequence). This CDR3 comprises 14 residues. V lost 6 bases and J lost 4; bases outside the gene matches: 4. The CDR3 reads CASRSGQGYNEQFF. The CDR3 nucleotides are TGTGCCAGCAGGTCGGGACAGGGTTACAATGAGCAGTTCTTC.

V gene TRBV7-9 combines with J gene TRBJ1-2; 7 bases fit TRBD1. Per the germline V gene, CDR1 is SEHNR and CDR2 is FQNEAQ (reference sequence). J lost 8 bases, V lost 3 bases, and 6 bases had no gene match. The CDR3 contains 13 residues. As DNA, the CDR3 is TGTGCCAGCAGCTTTGGACAGGCCCTGGGCTACACCTTC. The encoded protein is CASSFGQALGYTF. The full variable domain, in which reference TRBV7-9 and TRBJ1-2 provide the parts outside the CDR3, is DTGVSQNPRHKITKRGQNVTFRCDPISEHNRLYWYRQTLGQGPEFLTYFQNEAQLEKSRLLSDRFSAERPKGSFSTLEIQRTEQGDSAMYLCASSFGQALGYTFGSGTRLTVV.

The CDR3 sequence is CASSLGQTITYEQYF. The DNA of the CDR3 is TGTGCCAGCAGCTTAGGACAGACTATAACTTACGAGCAGTACTTC. This chain joins TRBV11-1 and TRBJ2-7; the D gene could be TRBD1 or TRBD2 (5 bases each). Germline V gene data show CDR1 as SGHAT and CDR2 as FQDESV (reference sequence). The CDR3 is 15 residues long. Trimming pared 1 base from V and 4 bases from J, leaving 14 bases between. The variable domain in full, with the rest retrieved from reference TRBV11-1 and TRBJ2-7, is EAEVAQSPRYKITEKSQAVAFWCDPISGHATLYWYRQILGQGPELLVQFQDESVVDDSQLPKDRFSAERLKGVDSTLKIQPAELGDSAMYLCASSLGQTITYEQYFGPGTRLTVT.

The V gene is TRBV5-4, the J gene TRBJ2-7, with D perhaps assigned TRBD1 or TRBD2 (5 bases each). Germline-derived CDR1 and CDR2 are SGHNT and YYREEE (reference sequence). Trimming stripped 2 bases from V and 2 bases from J, with 11 bases between. This CDR3 is 14 amino acids long. The CDR3 DNA sequence: TGTGCCAGCAGCTTAGGGACCCTACCCTACGAGCAGTACTTC. Translating it yields CASSLGTLPYEQYF. Combining the CDR3 with reference TRBV5-4 and TRBJ2-7 gives the whole variable domain ETGVTQSPTHLIKTRGQQVTLRCSSQSGHNTVSWYQQALGQGPQFIFQYYREEENGRGNFPPRFSGLQFPNYSSELNVNALELDDSALYLCASSLGTLPYEQYFGPGTRLTVT.

This chain uses TRBV7-3 with TRBJ1-2; TRBD1 matches 9 bases. Germline V gene sequence: CDR1 SGHTA, CDR2 FQGTGA. The CDR3 is made up of 13 amino acids. After removal of 4 bases from V and 7 bases from J, the junction contained 4 bases not matched to a gene. The CDR3 sequence is CASSYRTGVGYTF. The CDR3 DNA is TGTGCCAGCAGCTACCGGACAGGGGTTGGCTACACCTTC.

J is TRBJ2-1 and V is TRBV9; 7 nucleotides match TRBD2. Trimming took 0 bases from V and 0 from J; bases not matched to a gene: 3. Germline CDR1 is SGDLS and CDR2 is YYNGEE. The CDR3 has 16 amino acids. In DNA form, the CDR3 reads TGTGCCAGCAGCGTAGAAGCGGGGAACTCCTACAATGAGCAGTTCTTC. Translating it yields CASSVEAGNSYNEQFF. The full variable domain, rest sourced from reference TRBV9 and TRBJ2-1, is DSGVTQTPKHLITATGQRVTLRCSPRSGDLSVYWYQQSLDQGLQFLIQYYNGEERAKGNILERFSAQQFPDLHSELNLSSLELGDSALYFCASSVEAGNSYNEQFFGPGTRLTVL.

This chain uses TRBV15 with TRBJ2-5, with no clear D. Trimming shortened V by 2 bases and J by 5 bases, and 18 bases separated the two germline ends. CDR3 length equals 16 residues. Germline V gives CDR1 LNHNV, CDR2 YYDKDF (reference sequence). The CDR3 region has the DNA TGTGCCACCAGCAGAACCGGGCTCCCTCCTCCGGAGACCCAGTACTTC. It specifies CATSRTGLPPPETQYF.

The chain recombines TRBV7-9 with TRBJ1-1; D possibly corresponds to TRBD1 (5 bases). The CDR3 covers 17 residues. Germline V gives CDR1 SEHNR, CDR2 FQNEAQ (reference sequence). V lost 1 base to trimming and J lost 0 bases, with 15 bases between them. CDR3 in amino acids: CASSLVMYRTLNTEAFF. CDR3 DNA sequence: TGTGCCAGCAGCTTAGTGATGTACAGGACCTTGAACACTGAAGCTTTCTTT.

The V call is TRBV7-6, the J call TRBJ2-3; the match to TRBD1 covers 7 bases. This CDR3 region has 14 residues. Germline assignment: CDR1 SGHVS and CDR2 FNYEAQ. V lost 8 bases and J lost 4; bases outside the gene matches: 9. The DNA of the CDR3 is TGTGCCAGCGGATCCGGGACAGCCCCAGATACGCAGTATTTT. Its protein is CASGSGTAPDTQYF. Complete variable domain (other parts from reference TRBV7-6 and TRBJ2-3): GAGVSQSPRYKVTKRGQDVALRCDPISGHVSLYWYRQALGQGPEFLTYFNYEAQQDKSGLPNDRFSAERPEGSISTLTIQRTEQRDSAMYRCASGSGTAPDTQYFGPGTRLTVL.

The chain recombines TRBV6-5 with TRBJ1-2; D is unresolved. This CDR3 contains 15 residues. Germline assignment: CDR1 MNHEY and CDR2 SVGAGI. The V and J ends lost 2 bases and 0 bases respectively, with 10 bases between them. Here the CDR3 reads CASSYLGAANYGYTF. The CDR3 bases are TGTGCCAGCAGTTACCTGGGTGCGGCTAACTATGGCTACACCTTC.

The chain carries TRBV7-8 and TRBJ1-1; possibly TRBD1 for D (6 bases). Trimming pared 2 bases from V and 4 bases from J, leaving 14 bases between. CDR3 size: 15 residues. Germline CDR1 and CDR2: SGHVS and FQNEAQ. CDR3 DNA: TGTGCCAGCAGCTTACACTTAAGGGGGGCCACTGAAGCTTTCTTT. Its translation is CASSLHLRGATEAFF. Drawing the rest from reference TRBV7-8 and TRBJ1-1, the complete variable domain is GAGVSQSPRYKVAKRGQDVALRCDPISGHVSLFWYQQALGQGPEFLTYFQNEAQLDKSGLPSDRFFAERPEGSVSTLKIQRTQQEDSAVYLCASSLHLRGATEAFFGQGTRLTVV.

This chain uses TRBV30 with TRBJ2-7; 7 bases are shared with TRBD1. CDR3 size: 15 residues. In germline, CDR1 is GTSNPN, CDR2 SVGIG (reference sequence). The V gene end was trimmed by 0 bases and the J gene end by 2 bases; junction bases not matched to a gene: 7. CDR3 loop: CAWSVHSGGPYEQYF. In DNA form, the CDR3 reads TGTGCCTGGAGTGTACACTCAGGGGGTCCCTACGAGCAGTACTTC. Drawing the rest from reference TRBV30 and TRBJ2-7, the complete variable domain is SQTIHQWPATLVQPVGSPLSLECTVEGTSNPNLYWYRQAAGRGLQLLFYSVGIGQISSEVPQNLSASRPQDRQFILSSKKLLLSDSGFYLCAWSVHSGGPYEQYFGPGTRLTVT.

The chain has TRBV10-3 and TRBJ1-1; 8 bases are shared with TRBD1. The germline gives CDR1 ENHRY, CDR2 SYGVKD. The junction had 5 bases not matched to a gene; V was cut back by 4 bases and J by 7 bases. The CDR3 is 13 residues long. CDR3 protein: CAISVWGTGEAFF. CDR3 nucleotide sequence: TGTGCCATCAGTGTGTGGGGGACAGGTGAAGCTTTCTTT.